This section outlines one T cell receptor beta chain sequence together with its context. The same CDR3 also results from other DNA sequences found in this sample. The CDR3 is 14 residues long. Trimming removed 5 bases at V and 4 bases at J, with 15 bases between. Per the germline V gene, CDR1 is SGHRS and CDR2 is YFSETQ. Assay used: immunoSEQ multiplex PCR; TCRdb lists only in-frame clones, some missing. The sample holds hundreds of thousands of clones, 60% to 80% seen once. The entry originates in a study of cytotoxic CD8 clonotypes in ibrutinib-treated CLL. Study in general: Treatment had run for a median around eleven months, range 6 to 36, when response samples were taken.

Here the sequenced sample was PBMCs, taken after 12 months of ibrutinib treatment. This sequence joins TRBV5-1 and TRBJ2-5; a weak D match, TRBD2 (7 bases). The receptor was isolated from a human donor with chronic lymphocytic leukemia. The CDR3 DNA reads TGCGCCAGCAGTCCTGGCGGGGGCCGAGAGACCCAGTACTTC. It codes for CASSPGGGRETQYF.